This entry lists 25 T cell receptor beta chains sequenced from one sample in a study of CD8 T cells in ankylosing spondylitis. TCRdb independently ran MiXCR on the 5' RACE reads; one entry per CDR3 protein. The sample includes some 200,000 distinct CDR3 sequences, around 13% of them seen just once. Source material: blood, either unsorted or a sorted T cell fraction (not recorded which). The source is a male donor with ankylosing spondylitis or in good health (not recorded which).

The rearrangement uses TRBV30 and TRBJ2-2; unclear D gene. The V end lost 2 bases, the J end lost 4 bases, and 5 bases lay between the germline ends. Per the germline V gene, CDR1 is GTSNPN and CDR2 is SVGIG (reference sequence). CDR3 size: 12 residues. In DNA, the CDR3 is TGTGCCTGGAGTTGGTCCACCGGGGAGCTGTTTTTT. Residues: CAWSWSTGELFF. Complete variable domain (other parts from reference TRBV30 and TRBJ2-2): SQTIHQWPATLVQPVGSPLSLECTVEGTSNPNLYWYRQAAGRGLQLLFYSVGIGQISSEVPQNLSASRPQDRQFILSSKKLLLSDSGFYLCAWSWSTGELFFGEGSRLTVL.

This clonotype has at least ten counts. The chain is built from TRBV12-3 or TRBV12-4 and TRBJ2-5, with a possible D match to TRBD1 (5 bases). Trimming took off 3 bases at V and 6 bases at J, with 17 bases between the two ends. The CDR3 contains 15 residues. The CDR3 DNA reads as TGTGCCAGCAGTTTCAATGGGGCCCTTCACAAGACCCAGTACTTC. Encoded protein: CASSFNGALHKTQYF.

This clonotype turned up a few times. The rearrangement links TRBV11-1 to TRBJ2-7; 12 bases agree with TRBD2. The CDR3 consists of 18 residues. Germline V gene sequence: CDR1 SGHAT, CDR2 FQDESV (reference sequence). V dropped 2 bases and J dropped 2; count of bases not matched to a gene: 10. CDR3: CASSLPTSGGRSAYEQYF. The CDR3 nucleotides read TGTGCCAGCAGCTTACCGACTAGCGGGGGCCGTTCGGCCTACGAGCAGTACTTC.

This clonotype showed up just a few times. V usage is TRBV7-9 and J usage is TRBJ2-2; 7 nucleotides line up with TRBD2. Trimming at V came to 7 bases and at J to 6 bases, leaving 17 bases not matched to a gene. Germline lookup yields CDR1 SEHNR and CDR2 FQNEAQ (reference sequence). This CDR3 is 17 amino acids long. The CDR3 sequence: CASTTNGARELAGELFF. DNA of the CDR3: TGTGCCAGCACCACCAATGGAGCGCGGGAGCTTGCCGGGGAGCTGTTTTTT.

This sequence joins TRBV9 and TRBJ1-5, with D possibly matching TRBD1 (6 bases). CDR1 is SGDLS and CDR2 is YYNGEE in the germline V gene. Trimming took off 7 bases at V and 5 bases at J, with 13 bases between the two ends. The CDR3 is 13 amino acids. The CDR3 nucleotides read TGTGCCAGCGGGGGAGGGGGACATCAGCCCCAGCATTTT. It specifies CASGGGGHQPQHF.

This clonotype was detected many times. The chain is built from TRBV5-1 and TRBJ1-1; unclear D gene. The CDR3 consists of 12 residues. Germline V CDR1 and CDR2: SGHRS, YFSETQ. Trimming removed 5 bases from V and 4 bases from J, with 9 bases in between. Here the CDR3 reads CASSPWGTEAFF. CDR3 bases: TGCGCCAGCAGTCCCTGGGGCACTGAAGCTTTCTTT.

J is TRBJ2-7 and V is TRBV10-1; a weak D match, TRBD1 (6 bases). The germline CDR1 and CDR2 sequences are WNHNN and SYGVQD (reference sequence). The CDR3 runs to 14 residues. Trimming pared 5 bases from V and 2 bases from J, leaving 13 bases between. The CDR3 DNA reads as TGCGCCAGCAGTCCTGGACAGCTTCCCTACGAGCAGTACTTC. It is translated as CASSPGQLPYEQYF.

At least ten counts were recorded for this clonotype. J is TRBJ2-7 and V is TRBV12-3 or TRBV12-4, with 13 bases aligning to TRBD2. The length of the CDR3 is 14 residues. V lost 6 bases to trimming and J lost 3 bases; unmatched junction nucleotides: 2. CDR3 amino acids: CASSTSGGVYEQYF. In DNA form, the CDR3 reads TGTGCCAGCAGCACTAGCGGGGGGGTCTACGAGCAGTACTTC.

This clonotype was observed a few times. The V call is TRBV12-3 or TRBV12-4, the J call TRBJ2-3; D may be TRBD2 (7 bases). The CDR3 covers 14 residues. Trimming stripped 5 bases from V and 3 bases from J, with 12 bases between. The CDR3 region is CASSKGGGTDTQYF. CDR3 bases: TGTGCCAGCAGTAAGGGGGGGGGAACAGATACGCAGTATTTT.

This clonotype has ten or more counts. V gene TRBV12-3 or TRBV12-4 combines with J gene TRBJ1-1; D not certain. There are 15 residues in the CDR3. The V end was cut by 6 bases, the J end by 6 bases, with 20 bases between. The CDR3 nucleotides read TGTGCCAGCAGCCCCCCTCCGCGACCGGAGCCTGAAGCTTTCTTT. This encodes CASSPPPRPEPEAFF.

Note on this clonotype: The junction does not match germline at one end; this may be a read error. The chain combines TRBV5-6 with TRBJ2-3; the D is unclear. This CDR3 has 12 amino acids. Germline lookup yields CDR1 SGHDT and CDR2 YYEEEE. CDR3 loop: CASSLGPRLENF. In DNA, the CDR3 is TGTGCCAGCAGCTTAGGACCCAGGCTCGAGAATTTT.

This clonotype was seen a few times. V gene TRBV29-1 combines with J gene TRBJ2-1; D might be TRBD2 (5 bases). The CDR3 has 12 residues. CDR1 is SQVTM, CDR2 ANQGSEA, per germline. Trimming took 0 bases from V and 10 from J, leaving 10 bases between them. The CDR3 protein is CSVEDLGVEQFF. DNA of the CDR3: TGCAGCGTTGAAGATCTCGGGGTGGAGCAGTTCTTC.

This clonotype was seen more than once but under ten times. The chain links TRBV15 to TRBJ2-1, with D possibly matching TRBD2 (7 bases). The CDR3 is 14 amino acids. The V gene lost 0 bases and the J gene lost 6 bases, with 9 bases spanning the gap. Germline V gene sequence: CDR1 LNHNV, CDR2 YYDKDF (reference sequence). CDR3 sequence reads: CATSRDRGGNEQFF. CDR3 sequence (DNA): TGTGCCACCAGCAGAGATAGGGGGGGCAATGAGCAGTTCTTC.

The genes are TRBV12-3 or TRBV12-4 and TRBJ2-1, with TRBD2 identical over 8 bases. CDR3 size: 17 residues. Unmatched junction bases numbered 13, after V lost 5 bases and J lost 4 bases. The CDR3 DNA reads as TGTGCCAGCAGTCCCGGGGGTCTAGCGGGTATATACAATGAGCAGTTCTTC. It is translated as CASSPGGLAGIYNEQFF.

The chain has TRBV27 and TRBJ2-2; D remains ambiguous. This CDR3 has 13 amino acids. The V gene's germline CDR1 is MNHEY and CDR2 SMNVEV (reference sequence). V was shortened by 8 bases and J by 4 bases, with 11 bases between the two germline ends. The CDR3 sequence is CASGWTSTGELFF. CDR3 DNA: TGTGCCAGCGGGTGGACGTCCACCGGGGAGCTGTTTTTT.

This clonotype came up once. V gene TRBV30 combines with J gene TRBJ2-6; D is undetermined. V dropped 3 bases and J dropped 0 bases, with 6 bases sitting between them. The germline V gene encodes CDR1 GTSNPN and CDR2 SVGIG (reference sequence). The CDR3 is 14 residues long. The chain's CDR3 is CAWSLGSGANVLTF. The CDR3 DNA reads TGTGCCTGGAGCCTGGGCTCTGGGGCCAACGTCCTGACTTTC.

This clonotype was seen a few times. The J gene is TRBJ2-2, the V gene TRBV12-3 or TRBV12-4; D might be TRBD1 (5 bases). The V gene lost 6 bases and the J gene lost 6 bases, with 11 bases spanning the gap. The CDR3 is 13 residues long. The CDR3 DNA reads TGTGCCAGCAGCTCATCAGGGCCCGGGGAGCTGTTTTTT. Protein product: CASSSSGPGELFF.

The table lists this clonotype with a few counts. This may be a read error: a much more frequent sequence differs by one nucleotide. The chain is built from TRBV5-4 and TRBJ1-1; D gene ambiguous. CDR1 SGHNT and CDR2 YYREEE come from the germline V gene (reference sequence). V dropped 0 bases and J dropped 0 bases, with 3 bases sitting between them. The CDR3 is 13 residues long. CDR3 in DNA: TGTGCCAGCAGCTTGGAGGTGAACACTGAAGCTTTCTTT. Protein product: CASSLEVNTEAFF.

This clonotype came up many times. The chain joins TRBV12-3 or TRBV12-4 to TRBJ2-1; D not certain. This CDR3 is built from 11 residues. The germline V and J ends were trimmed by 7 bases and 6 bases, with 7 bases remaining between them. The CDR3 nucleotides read TGTGCCAGCAAGATGAGCAATGAGCAGTTCTTC. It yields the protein CASKMSNEQFF.

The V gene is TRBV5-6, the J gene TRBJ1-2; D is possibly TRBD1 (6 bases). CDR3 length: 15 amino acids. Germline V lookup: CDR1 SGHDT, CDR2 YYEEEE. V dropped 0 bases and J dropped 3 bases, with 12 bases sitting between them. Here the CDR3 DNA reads TGTGCCAGCAGCTTGGAGCGCGGGACATACTATGGCTACACCTTC. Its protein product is CASSLERGTYYGYTF.

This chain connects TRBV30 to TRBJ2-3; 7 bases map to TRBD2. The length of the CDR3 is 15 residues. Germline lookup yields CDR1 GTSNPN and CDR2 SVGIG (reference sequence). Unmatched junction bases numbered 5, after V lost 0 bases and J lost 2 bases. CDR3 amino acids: CAWSVGTTDTDTQYF. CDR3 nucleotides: TGTGCCTGGAGTGTAGGGACTACCGACACAGATACGCAGTATTTT.

CDR3 amino acids: CASSLETSVYNEQFF. The CDR3 bases are TGTGCCAGCAGCTTGGAGACTAGCGTCTACAATGAGCAGTTCTTC. The chain links TRBV5-6 to TRBJ2-1, with 8 bases aligning to TRBD2. J was trimmed by 3 bases and V by 0 bases; bases with no gene match: 2. The CDR3 runs 15 residues. Looked up from germline, CDR1 is SGHDT and CDR2 is YYEEEE.

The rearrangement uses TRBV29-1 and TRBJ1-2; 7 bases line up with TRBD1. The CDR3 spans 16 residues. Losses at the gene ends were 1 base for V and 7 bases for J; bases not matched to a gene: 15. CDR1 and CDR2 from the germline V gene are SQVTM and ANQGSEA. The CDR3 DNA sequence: TGCAGCGTTGAAGGGGTTAAGGACAGGACCTCTCCTGGCTACACCTTC. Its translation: CSVEGVKDRTSPGYTF.

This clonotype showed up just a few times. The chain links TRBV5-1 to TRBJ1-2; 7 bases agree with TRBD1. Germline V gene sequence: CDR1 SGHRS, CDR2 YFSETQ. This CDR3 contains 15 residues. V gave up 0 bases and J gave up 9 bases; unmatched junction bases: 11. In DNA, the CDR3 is TGCGCCAGCAGCTTGGCCGGGACAGCCAAAAAAAGCTACACCTTC. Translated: CASSLAGTAKKSYTF.

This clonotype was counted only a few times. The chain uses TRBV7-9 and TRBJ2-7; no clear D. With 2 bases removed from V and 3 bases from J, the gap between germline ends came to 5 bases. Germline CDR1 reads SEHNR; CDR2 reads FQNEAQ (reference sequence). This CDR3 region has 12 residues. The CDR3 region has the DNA TGTGCCAGCAGCTTATTTGTCTACGAGCAGTACTTC. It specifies CASSLFVYEQYF.